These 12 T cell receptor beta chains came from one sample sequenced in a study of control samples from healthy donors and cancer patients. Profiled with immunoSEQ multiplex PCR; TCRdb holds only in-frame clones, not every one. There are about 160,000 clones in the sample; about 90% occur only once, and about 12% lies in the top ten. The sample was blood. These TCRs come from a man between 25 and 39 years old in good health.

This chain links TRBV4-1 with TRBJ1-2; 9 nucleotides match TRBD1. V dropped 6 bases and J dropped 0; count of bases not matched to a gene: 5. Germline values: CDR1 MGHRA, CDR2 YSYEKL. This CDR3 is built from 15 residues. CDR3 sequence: CASRGQGLPNYGYTF. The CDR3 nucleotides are TGCGCCAGCAGGGGACAGGGACTCCCTAACTATGGCTACACCTTC.

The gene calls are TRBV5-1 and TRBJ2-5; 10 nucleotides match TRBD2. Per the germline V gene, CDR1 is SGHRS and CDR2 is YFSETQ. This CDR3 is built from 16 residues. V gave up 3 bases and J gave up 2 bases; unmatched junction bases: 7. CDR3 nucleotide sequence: TGCGCCAGCAGCTCCTTAGCGGGGGGACTACAAGAGACCCAGTACTTC. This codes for CASSSLAGGLQETQYF.

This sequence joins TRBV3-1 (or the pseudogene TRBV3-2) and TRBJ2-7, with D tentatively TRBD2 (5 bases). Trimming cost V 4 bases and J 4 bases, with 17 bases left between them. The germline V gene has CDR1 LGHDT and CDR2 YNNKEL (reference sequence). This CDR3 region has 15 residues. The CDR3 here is CASSPRVFSGYEQYF. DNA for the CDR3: TGTGCCAGCAGCCCCCGGGTCTTCTCGGGATACGAGCAGTACTTC.

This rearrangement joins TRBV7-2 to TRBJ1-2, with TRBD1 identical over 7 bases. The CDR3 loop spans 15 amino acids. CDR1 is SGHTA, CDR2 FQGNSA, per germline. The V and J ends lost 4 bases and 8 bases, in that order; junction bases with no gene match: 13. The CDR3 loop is CASSSPGQTTRGYTF. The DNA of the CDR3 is TGTGCCAGCAGCTCCCCGGGACAGACGACGAGGGGCTACACCTTC.

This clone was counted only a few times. CDR3 protein: CASSLKADSGNTIYF. CDR3 DNA sequence: TGTGCCAGCTCCCTGAAGGCCGACTCTGGAAACACCATATATTTT. V is TRBV18 and J is TRBJ1-3; no clear D. Germline-derived CDR1 and CDR2 are KGHSH and LQKENI. V shed 6 bases and J shed 0 bases, with 12 bases lying between them. The CDR3 has 15 residues. Supplemented by reference TRBV18 and TRBJ1-3, the full variable domain reads NAGVMQNPRHLVRRRGQEARLRCSPMKGHSHVYWYRQLPEEGLKFMVYLQKENIIDESGMPKERFSAEFPKEGPSILRIQQVVRGDSAAYFCASSLKADSGNTIYFGEGSWLTVV.

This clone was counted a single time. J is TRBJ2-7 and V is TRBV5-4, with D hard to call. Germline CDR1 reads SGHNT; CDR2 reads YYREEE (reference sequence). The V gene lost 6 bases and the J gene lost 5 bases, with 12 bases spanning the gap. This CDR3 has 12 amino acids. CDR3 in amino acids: CASMGAGDEQYF. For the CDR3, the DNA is TGTGCCAGCATGGGCGCTGGCGACGAGCAGTACTTC.

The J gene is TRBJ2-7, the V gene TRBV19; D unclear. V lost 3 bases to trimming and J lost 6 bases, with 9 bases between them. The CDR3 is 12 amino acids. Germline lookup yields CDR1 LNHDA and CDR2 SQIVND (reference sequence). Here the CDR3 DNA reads TGTGCCAGTAGTATTGAAAAAACCGAGCAGTACTTC. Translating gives CASSIEKTEQYF.

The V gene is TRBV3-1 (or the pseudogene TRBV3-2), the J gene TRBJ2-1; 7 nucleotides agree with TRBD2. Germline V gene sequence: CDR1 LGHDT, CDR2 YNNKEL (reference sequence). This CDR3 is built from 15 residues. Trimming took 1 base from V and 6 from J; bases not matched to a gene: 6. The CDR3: CASSQALAAGNEQFF. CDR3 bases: TGTGCCAGCAGCCAAGCCCTAGCGGCTGGCAATGAGCAGTTCTTC.

The CDR3 DNA reads as TGTGCCAGCAGCTTCGATCCGGGCGACGAGCAGTACTTC. Protein sequence: CASSFDPGDEQYF. This sequence joins TRBV11-3 and TRBJ2-7; D gene ambiguous. The CDR3 loop spans 13 amino acids. The germline V gene encodes CDR1 SGHNT and CDR2 YENEEA. V was pared by 3 bases and J by 5 bases, with 11 bases between.

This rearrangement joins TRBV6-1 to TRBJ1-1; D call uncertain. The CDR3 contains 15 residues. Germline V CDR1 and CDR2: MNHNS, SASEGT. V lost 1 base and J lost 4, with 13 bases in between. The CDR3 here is CASSEEEPWFTEAFF. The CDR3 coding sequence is TGTGCCAGCAGTGAAGAAGAGCCCTGGTTCACTGAAGCTTTCTTT.

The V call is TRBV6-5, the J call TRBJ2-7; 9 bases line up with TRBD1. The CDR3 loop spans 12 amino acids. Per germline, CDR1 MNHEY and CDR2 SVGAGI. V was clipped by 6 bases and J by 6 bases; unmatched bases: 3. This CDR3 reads CASSRTGVEQYF. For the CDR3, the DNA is TGTGCCAGCAGCCGGACAGGGGTCGAGCAGTACTTC.

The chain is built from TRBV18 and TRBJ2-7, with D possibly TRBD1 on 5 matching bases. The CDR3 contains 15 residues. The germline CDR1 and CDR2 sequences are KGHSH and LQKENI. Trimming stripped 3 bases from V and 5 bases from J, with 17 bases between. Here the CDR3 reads CASSPIGQYLNEQYF. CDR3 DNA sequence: TGTGCCAGCTCACCTATAGGACAATACCTAAACGAGCAGTACTTC.